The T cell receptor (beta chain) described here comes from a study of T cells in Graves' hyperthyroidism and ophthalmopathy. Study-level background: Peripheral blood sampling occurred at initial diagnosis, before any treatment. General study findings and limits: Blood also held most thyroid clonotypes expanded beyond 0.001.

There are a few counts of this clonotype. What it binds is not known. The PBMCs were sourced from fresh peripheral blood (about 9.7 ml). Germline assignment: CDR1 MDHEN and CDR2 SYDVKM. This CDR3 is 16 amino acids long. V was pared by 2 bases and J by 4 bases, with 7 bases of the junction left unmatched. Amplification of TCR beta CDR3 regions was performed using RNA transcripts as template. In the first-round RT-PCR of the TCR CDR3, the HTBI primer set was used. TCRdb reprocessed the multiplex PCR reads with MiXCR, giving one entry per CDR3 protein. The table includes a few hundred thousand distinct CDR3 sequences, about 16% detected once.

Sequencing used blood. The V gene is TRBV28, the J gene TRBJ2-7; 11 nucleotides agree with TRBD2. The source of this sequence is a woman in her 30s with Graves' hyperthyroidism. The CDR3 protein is CASSLGETSGIYEQYF. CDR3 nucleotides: TGTGCCAGCAGTTTAGGGGAGACTAGCGGGATATACGAGCAGTACTTC.